What follows describes a single T cell receptor (beta chain). The antigen is not known. The data originate from a study of T cell responses to AZD1222 COVID-19 vaccine. Overall study results and limits: Dominant CD4 TCR responses targeted spike regions 160-218 and 743-854.

Trimming removed 3 bases at V and 13 bases at J, with 16 bases between. The length of the CDR3 is 13 residues. Germline CDR1 is LNHDA and CDR2 is SQIVND (reference sequence). Data came from immunoSEQ multiplex PCR; TCRdb stores just in-frame clones and leaves some out. The sample lists 95,000 to 100,000 clones, roughly 90% seen once, with more than 15% in the top ten. The input for sequencing was peripheral blood, taken 28 days after the second AZD1222 dose. This TCR derives from an adult who received the AZD1222 COVID-19 vaccine. V gene TRBV19 combines with J gene TRBJ2-1; D possibly corresponds to TRBD2 (5 bases). CDR3 sequence reads: CASSIGGSSNQFF. CDR3 nucleotide sequence: TGTGCCAGTAGTATTGGAGGATCTAGCAACCAGTTCTTC.